Listed below are T cell receptor beta chains from one sample, sequenced in a study of control samples from healthy donors and cancer patients. Generated by immunoSEQ multiplex PCR, the TCRdb table keeps only in-frame clones and is missing some. The table includes 150,000 to 160,000 clones, 93% detected once. The material sequenced was blood. These TCRs come from a man aged 50-60 years in good health. CDR3s include the opening cysteine and the closing phenylalanine or tryptophan. A D gene is named only where the DNA matches it firmly. Clone size is not always given. Where it is, it says once, few, many or a class for expanded clones.

V gene	J gene	D gene	clone size	CDR3 DNA	CDR3 protein
TRBV18	TRBJ2-7	TRBD2	NA	TGTGCCAGCTCCCCTTTAGACGGGAGGGCCCGGGAGCAGTACTTC	CASSPLDGRAREQYF
TRBV5-6	TRBJ2-7	TRBD1	NA	TGTGCCAGCAGCATCCGGACAGGGACGCGGGACGAGCAGTACTTC	CASSIRTGTRDEQYF
TRBV18	TRBJ2-1	TRBD2	NA	TGTGCCAGCTCACTTGTACTAGCGGGAAGTTACAATGAGCAGTTCTTC	CASSLVLAGSYNEQFF
TRBV6-5	TRBJ2-5	NA	NA	TGTGCCAGCAGCTGGACAGATCAAGAGACCCAGTACTTC	CASSWTDQETQYF
TRBV5-1	TRBJ2-7	NA	NA	TGCGCCAGCAGCTTTCAGGGGATCTACGAGCAGTACTTC	CASSFQGIYEQYF
TRBV11-2	TRBJ2-7	TRBD1	once	TGTGCCAGCAGCCCTTCCTCTAGGACAGGGGGCTACGAGCAGTACTTC	CASSPSSRTGGYEQYF
TRBV28	TRBJ2-3	TRBD2	NA	TGTGCCAGCAGTTCACTCGGGACTAGCGGTGGCACAGATACGCAGTATTTT	CASSSLGTSGGTDTQYF
TRBV7-8	TRBJ2-3	TRBD1	NA	TGTGCCAGCAGCTTTGGACAGGGAAGGCCAGATACGCAGTATTTT	CASSFGQGRPDTQYF
TRBV4-2	TRBJ1-6	TRBD1	NA	TGTGCCAGCAGCCAAGAGTTAAGAACGGACAGGGGGTTTTCACCCCTCCACTTT	CASSQELRTDRGFSPLHF
TRBV4-2	TRBJ2-7	NA	NA	TGTGCCAGCAGCCCGGAACTCGGGTACGAGCAGTACTTC	CASSPELGYEQYF
TRBV5-5	TRBJ1-2	TRBD1	NA	TGTGCCAGCAGCTTGGAAGGGGGCAGGGCAGCCGACGGCTATGGCTACACCTTC	CASSLEGGRAADGYGYTF
TRBV30	TRBJ2-1	NA	NA	TGTGCCTGGAGTAACGGGGTAGATCTCTACAATGAGCAGTTCTTC	CAWSNGVDLYNEQFF
TRBV28	TRBJ1-3	NA	NA	TGTGCCAGTAAACCTCCGGGACAACTCTCTGGAAACACCACATATTTT	CASKPPGQLSGNTTYF
TRBV2	TRBJ1-1	NA	NA	TGTGCCACCCGACTACAGACGGTGAACACTGAAGCTTTCTTT	CATRLQTVNTEAFF
TRBV7-2	TRBJ2-7	NA	few	TGTGCCAGCAGCTTGGGGTTAGGACGCTCCTACGAGCAGTACTTC	CASSLGLGRSYEQYF
TRBV2	TRBJ2-3	NA	NA	TGTGCCAGCACCATGACTGCAGATACGCAGTATTTT	CASTMTADTQYF
TRBV6-2/TRBV6-3	TRBJ1-4	NA	NA	TGTGCCAGCAGTCCCGCCCGGGGGGGCAGGGTAGGAGAAAAACTGTTTTTT	CASSPARGGRVGEKLFF
TRBV7-9	TRBJ1-4	NA	NA	TGTGCCAGCAGCTTGGCGACAGCTAATGAAAAACTGTTTTTT	CASSLATANEKLFF
TRBV6-5	TRBJ1-3	NA	NA	TGTGCCAGCACTACGGGGAGCCCTGGAAACACCATATATTTT	CASTTGSPGNTIYF
TRBV27	TRBJ2-4	NA	NA	TGTGCCAGCAGTTTATCGGGACAAATTGGGAAAAACATTCAGTACTTC	CASSLSGQIGKNIQYF
TRBV11-2	TRBJ2-1	NA	NA	TGTGCCAGCAGCTTATCGGAACTAGGCACCCTCTCCTACAATGAGCAGTTCTTC	CASSLSELGTLSYNEQFF
TRBV27	TRBJ2-7	NA	NA	TGTGCCAGCAGGGACTCCGGGACCCTTTTACGCTACGAGCAGTACTTC	CASRDSGTLLRYEQYF
TRBV18	TRBJ2-6	TRBD1	NA	TGTGCCAGCTCACCATTAGGGACAGCGAGAGCTGGGGCCAACGTCCTGACTTTC	CASSPLGTARAGANVLTF
TRBV28	TRBJ2-3	TRBD2	NA	TGTGCCAGCAGTTCTCCCCCTGGCGGGAGTTTCACAGATACGCAGTATTTT	CASSSPPGGSFTDTQYF
TRBV5-1	TRBJ2-1	NA	once	TGCGCCAGCAGCGATAGCGGCAGCAGCTCCTACAATGAGCAGTTCTTC	CASSDSGSSSYNEQFF
TRBV25-1	TRBJ2-7	NA	NA	TGTGCCAGCACGGGGGACAGCGAGTACGGCGAGCAGTACTTC	CASTGDSEYGEQYF
TRBV3-1/TRBV3-2	TRBJ2-7	NA	NA	TGTGCCAGCAGCCCGGGACTTTCCTCCTACGAGCAGTACTTC	CASSPGLSSYEQYF
TRBV6-5	TRBJ2-3	NA	NA	TGTGCCAGCAGTTTGGCCTTCACAGATACGCAGTATTTT	CASSLAFTDTQYF
TRBV6-5	TRBJ2-4	NA	NA	TGTGCCAGCAGCCCGACGACATTAGCCAAAAACATTCAGTACTTC	CASSPTTLAKNIQYF
TRBV9	TRBJ2-7	NA	NA	TGTGCCAGCAGCCCCGGGGGTGGCAGGGGTTCCTACGAGCAGTACTTC	CASSPGGGRGSYEQYF
TRBV7-3	TRBJ2-1	TRBD2	NA	TGTGCCAGCAGCTTAGGGCTAGCGGGAGCCTACAATGAGCAGTTCTTC	CASSLGLAGAYNEQFF
TRBV30	TRBJ2-5	NA	NA	TGTGCCTGGAACCGGGCCTTAGCCTCCGAGACCCAGTACTTC	CAWNRALASETQYF
TRBV6-5	TRBJ2-5	TRBD2	once	TGTGCCAGCAGGGGTATAGCGGGAGTTGGGGAGACCCAGTACTTC	CASRGIAGVGETQYF
TRBV5-1	TRBJ1-5	TRBD1	NA	TGCGCCAGCAGCTTGGGGGACAGTCGTCAGCCCCAGCATTTT	CASSLGDSRQPQHF
TRBV18	TRBJ2-7	NA	NA	TGTGCCAGCTCACCACCGGGACTCCAATTATACGAGCAGTACTTC	CASSPPGLQLYEQYF
TRBV10-3	TRBJ1-3	NA	NA	TGTGCCATCAGTGTGGGGGGTCCCTCTGGAAACACCATATATTTT	CAISVGGPSGNTIYF
TRBV28	TRBJ1-6	NA	NA	TGTGCCAGCAGTGAAGACTATCAACTCCACTTT	CASSEDYQLHF
TRBV5-4	TRBJ2-2	TRBD2	NA	TGTGCCAGCAGCATCAAGCGGGGCCAGTACACCGGGGAGCTGTTTTTT	CASSIKRGQYTGELFF
TRBV18	TRBJ1-2	NA	NA	TGTGCCAGCACCGGCGGGTCGGTTTATGGCTACACCTTC	CASTGGSVYGYTF
TRBV19	TRBJ1-5	NA	NA	TGTGCCAGTAGTTGGACGGCGAATAGCAATCAGCCCCAGCATTTT	CASSWTANSNQPQHF
TRBV15	TRBJ1-5	TRBD1	NA	TGTGCCACCAGCAGAGATCAGACAGGGCGTCAGCCCCAGCATTTT	CATSRDQTGRQPQHF
TRBV27	TRBJ2-7	NA	NA	TGTGCCAGCAGCCCCCAATCCTCCTACGAGCAGTACTTC	CASSPQSSYEQYF
TRBV7-2	TRBJ2-1	TRBD2	NA	TGTGCCAGCAGCTTTAGAAAAGCTAGCGGGAGGAATGAGCAGTTCTTC	CASSFRKASGRNEQFF
TRBV10-1	TRBJ2-7	TRBD1	NA	TGCGCCAGCAGTGAACCGGGACAGGGAGATGAGCAGTACTTC	CASSEPGQGDEQYF
TRBV6-6	TRBJ2-2	TRBD1	NA	TGTGCCAGCATGGCCCCGGGACAGGGGTACACCGGGGAGCTGTTTTTT	CASMAPGQGYTGELFF
TRBV3-1/TRBV3-2	TRBJ1-2	NA	NA	TGTGCCAGCAGCCAAGGGGACCGGGAGAACAACTATGGCTACACCTTC	CASSQGDRENNYGYTF
TRBV5-5	TRBJ2-3	NA	NA	TGTGCCAGCAGCCGGGACTCCACAGATACGCAGTATTTT	CASSRDSTDTQYF
TRBV28	TRBJ1-6	NA	NA	TGTGCCAGCAGGAAGGAGAATAATTCACCCCTCCACTTT	CASRKENNSPLHF
TRBV19	TRBJ1-1	NA	NA	TGTGCCAGTGACTCGCGGCTGAACACTGAAGCTTTCTTT	CASDSRLNTEAFF
TRBV19	TRBJ2-5	TRBD2	NA	TGTGCCAGTAGTAGAATACCGGGACTAGCGTCTCAAGAGACCCAGTACTTC	CASSRIPGLASQETQYF
TRBV20-1	TRBJ2-7	NA	NA	TGCAGTACTAGCCAGGGGGACGAGCAGTACTTC	CSTSQGDEQYF
TRBV5-1	TRBJ2-5	NA	NA	TGCGCCAGCAGCTCGGGGACCACGTACCAAGAGACCCAGTACTTC	CASSSGTTYQETQYF
TRBV3-1/TRBV3-2	TRBJ1-2	TRBD1	NA	TGTGCCAGCAGCCAAGTAGCCCTCAGGGACAGATACTATGGCTACACCTTC	CASSQVALRDRYYGYTF
TRBV5-4	TRBJ2-1	TRBD1	NA	TGTGCCAGCAGCTTGGAGGGGGCGGTATCCTACAATGAGCAGTTCTTC	CASSLEGAVSYNEQFF
TRBV13	TRBJ2-1	NA	NA	TGTGCCAGCAGCTTAGGGACTAGCTCCTACAATGAGCAGTTCTTC	CASSLGTSSYNEQFF